These 17 T cell receptor beta chains were sequenced from one sample in a study of shared clonotypes between healthy human individuals. Repertoires were generated with immunoSEQ multiplex PCR, while TCRdb's copy carries only in-frame clones and drops some. Here the sample spans about 2.2 million clones, just over 90% being singletons. Selected positively for CCR7 and CD45RO-negative, naive CD8 cells excluded terminally differentiated effector memory CD45RA+ cells. Sequencing was carried out using naive CD8+ T cells from PBMCs. The receptors come from a man aged 18 to 35 in good health. Some clones in this sample may be carry-over from other donors' samples.

This clone occurred a few times. The chain joins TRBV10-3 to TRBJ1-1, with 8 nucleotides matching TRBD1. This CDR3 has 13 residues. Germline lookup yields CDR1 ENHRY and CDR2 SYGVKD. The V segment lost 6 bases and the J segment 3 bases; nucleotides outside the gene matches: 3. The CDR3 is CAIRETGDTEAFF. The CDR3 bases are TGTGCCATCAGGGAGACAGGGGACACTGAAGCTTTCTTT.

The rearrangement uses TRBV19 and TRBJ2-2; D is uncertain. V lost 7 bases, J lost 7 bases, and 10 bases lay in between. Per the germline V gene, CDR1 is LNHDA and CDR2 is SQIVND (reference sequence). This CDR3 contains 12 residues. The CDR3 region is CASIPPGGELFF. The CDR3, as DNA: TGTGCCAGTATCCCTCCGGGCGGGGAGCTGTTTTTT.

The chain recombines TRBV9 with TRBJ2-2; D gene uncertain. V lost 1 base and J 0 bases, leaving 10 bases between the germline ends. Germline CDR1 SGDLS, CDR2 YYNGEE. This CDR3 comprises 16 residues. CDR3 protein: CASSVSPVANTGELFF. CDR3 sequence (DNA): TGTGCCAGCAGCGTAAGCCCAGTAGCGAACACCGGGGAGCTGTTTTTT.

This clone came up once. The V gene is TRBV5-3, the J gene TRBJ2-5, with TRBD1 as a possible D gene (5 bases). TRBV5-3 is flagged as an ORF with uncertain function. This CDR3 region has 12 residues. Trimming shortened V by 9 bases and J by 5 bases, and 14 bases separated the two germline ends. CDR3 region: CATIAPGETQYF. In DNA form, the CDR3 reads TGTGCCACAATCGCCCCAGGGGAGACCCAGTACTTC.

The chain has TRBV5-4 and TRBJ1-1; TRBD1 matches at 11 bases. The CDR3 contains 14 residues. The J segment lost 7 bases and the V segment lost 2 bases, leaving 4 bases of the junction unmatched. Germline CDR1 and CDR2: SGHNT and YYREEE (reference sequence). DNA for the CDR3: TGTGCCAGCAGCTTCGGGGGACAGGGGGTTGAAGCTTTCTTT. Amino acid sequence: CASSFGGQGVEAFF.

The V gene is TRBV7-9, the J gene TRBJ2-7; D remains ambiguous. The CDR3 covers 15 residues. Germline CDR1 SEHNR, CDR2 FQNEAQ (reference sequence). Trimming stripped 5 bases from V and 2 bases from J, with 16 bases between. CDR3 DNA: TGTGCCAGCAGCAATCCCGGGCTCCCTGCCTACGAGCAGTACTTC. Translating gives CASSNPGLPAYEQYF.

This clone was recorded once. The V gene is TRBV4-3, the J gene TRBJ2-7, with TRBD1 identical over 11 bases. The CDR3 spans 15 residues. Germline loops: CDR1 LGHNA, CDR2 YSLEER. The V gene end was trimmed by 1 base and the J gene end by 5 bases; junction bases not matched to a gene: 4. The CDR3 region has the DNA TGCGCCAGCAGCCAAGGGACAGGGGGCATGAACGAGCAGTACTTC. Encoded protein: CASSQGTGGMNEQYF.

This clone was seen just once. The chain combines TRBV7-9 with TRBJ2-6; D possibly corresponds to TRBD1 (5 bases). V lost 5 bases, J lost 0 bases, and 14 bases lay in between. CDR3 length: 17 amino acids. CDR1 SEHNR and CDR2 FQNEAQ come from the germline V gene (reference sequence). This CDR3 reads CASSQRLDSSGANVLTF. The CDR3 nucleotides read TGTGCCAGCAGCCAACGCCTAGACAGCTCTGGGGCCAACGTCCTGACTTTC.

The genes are TRBV7-8 and TRBJ2-7, with 7 bases identical to TRBD1. V was clipped by 8 bases and J by 2 bases; unmatched bases: 3. CDR3 size: 12 residues. The germline V gene has CDR1 SGHVS and CDR2 FQNEAQ. The CDR3 here is CASGDSPYEQYF. CDR3 sequence (DNA): TGTGCCAGCGGGGACAGCCCCTACGAGCAGTACTTC.

The J gene is TRBJ2-1, the V gene TRBV28; TRBD2 matches 8 bases. The germline gives CDR1 MDHEN, CDR2 SYDVKM. Germline trimming cut 5 bases from V and 0 bases from J; bases unmatched to any gene: 3. This CDR3 comprises 15 residues. DNA of the CDR3: TGTGCCAGCAGTCACACTAGCGGCTCCTACAATGAGCAGTTCTTC. Encoded protein: CASSHTSGSYNEQFF. The variable domain in full, with the rest retrieved from reference TRBV28 and TRBJ2-1, is DVKVTQSSRYLVKRTGEKVFLECVQDMDHENMFWYRQDPGLGLRLIYFSYDVKMKEKGDIPEGYSVSREKKERFSLILESASTNQTSMYLCASSHTSGSYNEQFFGPGTRLTVL.

The chain carries TRBV7-8 and TRBJ2-1, with TRBD2 identical over 7 bases. The V segment lost 1 base and the J segment 3 bases; nucleotides outside the gene matches: 15. The CDR3 consists of 19 residues. CDR1 SGHVS and CDR2 FQNEAQ come from the germline V gene. Here the CDR3 reads CASSLVGQYLAGDYNEQFF. The CDR3 DNA reads TGTGCCAGCAGCTTAGTGGGTCAATATTTGGCGGGAGACTACAATGAGCAGTTCTTC.

The chain combines TRBV30 with TRBJ2-5; 12 nucleotides line up with TRBD1. This CDR3 has 15 residues. Germline V CDR1 and CDR2: GTSNPN, SVGIG (reference sequence). V shed 3 bases and J 5 bases; nucleotides not matched to a gene: 7. CDR3 nucleotide sequence: TGTGCCTGGAGCCAAGGGACAGGGGGCCGCGAGACCCAGTACTTC. Protein: CAWSQGTGGRETQYF. The full variable domain, with the rest looked up from reference TRBV30 and TRBJ2-5, is SQTIHQWPATLVQPVGSPLSLECTVEGTSNPNLYWYRQAAGRGLQLLFYSVGIGQISSEVPQNLSASRPQDRQFILSSKKLLLSDSGFYLCAWSQGTGGRETQYFGPGTRLLVL.

This clone was seen a single time. The chain has TRBV7-8 and TRBJ2-3; TRBD1 is a possible D gene (5 bases). The germline CDR1 and CDR2 sequences are SGHVS and FQNEAQ. The ends were cut back, 0 bases at V and 4 bases at J, with 17 bases in the middle. This CDR3 has 17 residues. Here the CDR3 reads CASSLAGVQGFADTQYF. The CDR3 region has the DNA TGTGCCAGCAGCTTAGCAGGGGTCCAGGGTTTTGCAGATACGCAGTATTTT.

CDR3 in amino acids: CARRYSSGANVLTF. In nucleotides, the CDR3 is TGTGCCAGAAGGTATAGCTCTGGGGCCAACGTCCTGACTTTC. The chain has TRBV19 and TRBJ2-6; D remains unclear. The germline gives CDR1 LNHDA, CDR2 SQIVND (reference sequence). The V gene lost 9 bases and the J gene lost 0 bases, with 9 bases spanning the gap. CDR3 length: 14 residues.

This chain connects TRBV6-6 to TRBJ2-1, with 13 nucleotides matching TRBD2. Trimming took 6 bases from V and 7 from J; bases not matched to a gene: 6. Germline V gene sequence: CDR1 MNHNY, CDR2 SVGAGI (reference sequence). The CDR3 runs to 15 residues. This CDR3 reads CASSRTSGSGNEQFF. For the CDR3, the DNA is TGTGCCAGCAGCCGGACTAGCGGGAGTGGAAATGAGCAGTTCTTC.

The chain couples TRBV6-5 to TRBJ2-3, with D perhaps matching TRBD2 (5 bases). With 2 bases removed from V and 8 bases from J, the gap between germline ends came to 11 bases. This CDR3 contains 13 residues. Per germline, CDR1 MNHEY and CDR2 SVGAGI. The CDR3 sequence: CASSYAGLATQYF. CDR3 bases: TGTGCCAGCAGTTACGCCGGGCTAGCTACGCAGTATTTT.

This sequence joins TRBV19 and TRBJ2-7; weak D call: TRBD1 (6 bases). Germline lookup yields CDR1 LNHDA and CDR2 SQIVND (reference sequence). The CDR3 has 14 residues. The ends were cut back, 5 bases at V and 2 bases at J, with 13 bases in the middle. The DNA for the CDR3 is TGTGCCAGTAGTCTAGGGGGTGGCACCTACGAGCAGTACTTC. Translating it yields CASSLGGGTYEQYF.